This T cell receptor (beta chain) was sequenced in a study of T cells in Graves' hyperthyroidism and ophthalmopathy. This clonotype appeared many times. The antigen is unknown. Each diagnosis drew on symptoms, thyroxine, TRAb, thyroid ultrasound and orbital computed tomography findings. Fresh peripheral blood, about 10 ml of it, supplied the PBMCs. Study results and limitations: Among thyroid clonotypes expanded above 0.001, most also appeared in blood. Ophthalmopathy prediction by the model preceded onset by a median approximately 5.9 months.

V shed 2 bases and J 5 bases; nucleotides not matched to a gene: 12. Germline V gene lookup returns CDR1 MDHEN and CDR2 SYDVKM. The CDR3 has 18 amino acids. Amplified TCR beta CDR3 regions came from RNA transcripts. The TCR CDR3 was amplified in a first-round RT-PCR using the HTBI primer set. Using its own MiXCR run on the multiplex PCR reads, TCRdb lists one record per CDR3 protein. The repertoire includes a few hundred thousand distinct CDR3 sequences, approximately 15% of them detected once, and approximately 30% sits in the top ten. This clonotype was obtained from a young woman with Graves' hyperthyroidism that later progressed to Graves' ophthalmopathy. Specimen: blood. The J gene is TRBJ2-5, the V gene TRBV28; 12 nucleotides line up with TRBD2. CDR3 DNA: TGTGCCAGCAGTTTAAGGCTAGCGGGAGGGAAGTATCCGGAGACCCAGTACTTC. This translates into CASSLRLAGGKYPETQYF.